This record concerns one T cell receptor beta chain sequence. This CDR3 is 14 amino acids long. V lost 7 bases to trimming and J lost 0 bases; unmatched junction nucleotides: 6. The germline V gene has CDR1 SQVTM and CDR2 ANQGSEA. The sample originates from a study of shared clonotypes between healthy human individuals. TCRdb's copy holds only in-frame clones and misses some; the assay was immunoSEQ multiplex PCR. This table has roughly 2 million clones, approximately 94% appearing once. CD45RO-negative cells were positively selected for CCR7, leaving out terminally differentiated effector memory CD45RA+ cells.

The sample was naive CD8+ T cells sorted from blood. V and J are TRBV29-1 and TRBJ2-7; 10 nucleotides line up with TRBD2. The sequence came from a man younger than 30 in good health. CDR3 DNA: TGCAGCGCGAAGGGACTAGCGAGCTCCTACGAGCAGTACTTC. Residues: CSAKGLASSYEQYF.